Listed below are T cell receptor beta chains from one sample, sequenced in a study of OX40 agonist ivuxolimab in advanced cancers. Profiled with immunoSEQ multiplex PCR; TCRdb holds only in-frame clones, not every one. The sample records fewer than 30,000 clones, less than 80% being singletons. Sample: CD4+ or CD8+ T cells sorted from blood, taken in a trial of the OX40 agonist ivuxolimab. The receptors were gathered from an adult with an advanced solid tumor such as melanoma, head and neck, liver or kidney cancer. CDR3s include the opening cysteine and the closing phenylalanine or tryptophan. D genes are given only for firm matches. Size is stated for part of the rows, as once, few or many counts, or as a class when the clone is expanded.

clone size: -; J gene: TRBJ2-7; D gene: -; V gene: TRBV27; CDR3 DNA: TGTGCCAGCAGTTTCCTAGGAGACGAAATCTACGAGCAGTACTTC; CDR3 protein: CASSFLGDEIYEQYF
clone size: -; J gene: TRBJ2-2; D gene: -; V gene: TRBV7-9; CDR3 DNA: TGTGCCAGCAGCTTAGTCAGGAACACCGGGGAGCTGTTTTTT; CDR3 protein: CASSLVRNTGELFF
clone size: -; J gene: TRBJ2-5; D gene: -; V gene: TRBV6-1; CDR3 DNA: TGTGCCAGCAGTGATCAAGAGACCCAGTACTTC; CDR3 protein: CASSDQETQYF
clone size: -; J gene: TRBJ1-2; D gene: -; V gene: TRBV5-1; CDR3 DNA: TGCGCCAGCAGCTTGGCAGGGCAGACATTCTATGGCTACACCTTC; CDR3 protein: CASSLAGQTFYGYTF
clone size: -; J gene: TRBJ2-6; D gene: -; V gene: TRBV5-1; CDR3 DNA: TGCGCCAGCAGCTTGTCGGGGTTTTCTGGGGCCAACGTCCTGACTTTC; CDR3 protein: CASSLSGFSGANVLTF
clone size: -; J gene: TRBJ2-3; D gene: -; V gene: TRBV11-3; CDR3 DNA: TGTGCCAGCAGCTATAGTCGCGATACGCAGTATTTT; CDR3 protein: CASSYSRDTQYF
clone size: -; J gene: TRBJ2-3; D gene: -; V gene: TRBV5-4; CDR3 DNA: TGTGCCAGCAGCGCCCTCGATTGGGCCGATACGCAGTATTTT; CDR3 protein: CASSALDWADTQYF
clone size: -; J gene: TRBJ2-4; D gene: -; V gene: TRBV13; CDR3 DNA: TGTGCCAGCAGCTCCTTATTAGCCAAAAACATTCAGTACTTC; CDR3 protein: CASSSLLAKNIQYF
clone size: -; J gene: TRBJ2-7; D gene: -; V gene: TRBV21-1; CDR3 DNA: TGTGCCAGCAGCACGGGACAAGCCTACTCCTACGAGCAGTACTTC; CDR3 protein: CASSTGQAYSYEQYF
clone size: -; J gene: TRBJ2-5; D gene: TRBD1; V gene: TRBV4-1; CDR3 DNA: TGCGCCAGCAGCCAAGTAGGGACAGGGGGGAGGGAGACCCAGTACTTC; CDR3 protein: CASSQVGTGGRETQYF
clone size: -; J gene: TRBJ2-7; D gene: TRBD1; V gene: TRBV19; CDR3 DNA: TGTGCCAGTACCTCCGGGACAGGGAACTACGAGCAGTACTTC; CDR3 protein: CASTSGTGNYEQYF
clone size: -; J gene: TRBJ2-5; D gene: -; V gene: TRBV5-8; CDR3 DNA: TGTGCCAGCAGCTTGTTAGGGCTAGAGACCCAGTACTTC; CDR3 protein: CASSLLGLETQYF
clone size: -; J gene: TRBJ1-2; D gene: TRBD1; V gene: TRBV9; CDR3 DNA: TGTGCCAGCAGCGCCGGACAGGGAGGCGGCTACACCTTC; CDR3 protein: CASSAGQGGGYTF
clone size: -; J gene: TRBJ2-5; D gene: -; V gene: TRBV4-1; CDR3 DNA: TGCGCCAGCAGCCAGGGGGCAGGATCCCAAGAGACCCAGTACTTC; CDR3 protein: CASSQGAGSQETQYF
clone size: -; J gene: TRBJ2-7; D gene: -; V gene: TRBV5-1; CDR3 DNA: TGCGCCAGCAGTTTGGCCGGGAGTCCCACCTACGAGCAGTACTTC; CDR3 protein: CASSLAGSPTYEQYF
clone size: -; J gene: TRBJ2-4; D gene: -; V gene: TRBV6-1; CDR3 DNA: TGTGCCAGCAGTGAAGAGGCCGGGACACTGGCCAAAAACATTCAGTACTTC; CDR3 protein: CASSEEAGTLAKNIQYF
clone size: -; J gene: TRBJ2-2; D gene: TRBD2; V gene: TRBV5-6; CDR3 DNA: TGTGCCAGCAGCCACGGGCTAGCGGGAGTTCGGGTCACCGGGGAGCTGTTTTTT; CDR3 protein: CASSHGLAGVRVTGELFF
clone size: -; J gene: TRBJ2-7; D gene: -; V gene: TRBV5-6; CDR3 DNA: TGTGCCAGCAGCTTGGGGCGGTCCTACGAGCAGTACTTC; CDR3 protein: CASSLGRSYEQYF
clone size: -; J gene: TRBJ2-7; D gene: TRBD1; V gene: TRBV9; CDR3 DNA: TGTGCCAGCAGCGCGGGACAGAGATACGAGCAGTACTTC; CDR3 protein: CASSAGQRYEQYF
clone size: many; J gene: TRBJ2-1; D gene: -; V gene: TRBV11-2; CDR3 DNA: TGTGCCAGCATCCCGGGGAGGGGGCACAATGAGCAGTTCTTC; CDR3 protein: CASIPGRGHNEQFF
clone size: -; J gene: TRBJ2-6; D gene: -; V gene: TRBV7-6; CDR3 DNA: TGTGCCAGCAGCTTAGTGGGGGTCGCCGGGGCCAACGTCCTGACTTTC; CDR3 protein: CASSLVGVAGANVLTF
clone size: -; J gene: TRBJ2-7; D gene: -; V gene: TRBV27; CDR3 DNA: TGTGCCAGCAGTTTAGGTAGGACCTACGAGCAGTACTTC; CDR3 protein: CASSLGRTYEQYF
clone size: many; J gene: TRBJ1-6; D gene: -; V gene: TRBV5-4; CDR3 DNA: TGTGCCAGCACCGTGGCACCCCGGGATAATTCACCCCTCCACTTT; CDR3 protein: CASTVAPRDNSPLHF
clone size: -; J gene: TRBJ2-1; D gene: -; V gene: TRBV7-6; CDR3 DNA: TGTGCCAGCAGCTTAGCGGCCGGGACAGAGCAGTTCTTC; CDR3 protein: CASSLAAGTEQFF
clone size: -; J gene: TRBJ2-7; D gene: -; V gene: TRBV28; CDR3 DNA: TGTGCCAGCAGTCCCCTTACGGAAGTCTCCTACGAGCAGTACTTC; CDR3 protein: CASSPLTEVSYEQYF
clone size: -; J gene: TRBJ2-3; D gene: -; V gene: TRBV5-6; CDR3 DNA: TGTGCCAGCGGGTGGACAGATACGCAGTATTTT; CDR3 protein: CASGWTDTQYF
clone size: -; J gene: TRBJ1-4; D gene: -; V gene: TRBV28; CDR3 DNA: TGTGCCAGCAGAAAACTCGGGACAATAGAAAAACTGTTTTTT; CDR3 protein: CASRKLGTIEKLFF
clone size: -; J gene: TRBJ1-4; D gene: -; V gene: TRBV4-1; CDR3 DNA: TGCGCCAGCAGCCACCAAGAGGTGGGGGAAAAACTGTTTTTT; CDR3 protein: CASSHQEVGEKLFF
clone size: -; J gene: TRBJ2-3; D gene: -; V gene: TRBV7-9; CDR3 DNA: TGTGCCAGCAGCCCCAGGGAGGCAGATACGCAGTATTTT; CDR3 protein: CASSPREADTQYF
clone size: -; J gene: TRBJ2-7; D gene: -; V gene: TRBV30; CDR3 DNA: TGTGCCTATGACACCTACCACCGGTACTACGAGCAGTACTTC; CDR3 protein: CAYDTYHRYYEQYF
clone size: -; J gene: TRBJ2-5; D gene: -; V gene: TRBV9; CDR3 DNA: TGTGCCAGCAGCAGGGGACACCAAGAGACCCAGTACTTC; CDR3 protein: CASSRGHQETQYF
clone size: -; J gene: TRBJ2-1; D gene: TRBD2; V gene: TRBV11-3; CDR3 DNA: TGTGCCAGCAGCTTAGGGGGTAGCGGGAATGAGCAGTTCTTC; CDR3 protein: CASSLGGSGNEQFF
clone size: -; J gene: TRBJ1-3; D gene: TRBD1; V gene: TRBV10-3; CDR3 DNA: TGTGCCATCAGTGGGAATCCGGGACAGGGCCCGTTGATTTCTGGAAACACCATATATTTT; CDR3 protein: CAISGNPGQGPLISGNTIYF
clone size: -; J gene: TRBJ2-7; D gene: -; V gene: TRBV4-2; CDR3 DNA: TGTGCCAGCAGCCACGGCGGGGACCACGAGCAGTACTTC; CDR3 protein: CASSHGGDHEQYF
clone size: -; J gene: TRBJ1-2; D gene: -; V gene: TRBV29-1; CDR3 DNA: TGCAGCGTTGGGCTGAGGGGCAGGGAACTAAGCTATGGCTACACCTTC; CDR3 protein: CSVGLRGRELSYGYTF
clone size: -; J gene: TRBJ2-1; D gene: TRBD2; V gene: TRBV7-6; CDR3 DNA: TGTGCCAGCAGCTTAGGGCGGGAGGGGGGATTTGAGCAGTTCTTC; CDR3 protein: CASSLGREGGFEQFF
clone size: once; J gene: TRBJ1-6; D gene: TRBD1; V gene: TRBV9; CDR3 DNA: TGTGCCAGCAGCGGAAGCGGACAGGGATATTCACCCCTCCACTTT; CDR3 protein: CASSGSGQGYSPLHF
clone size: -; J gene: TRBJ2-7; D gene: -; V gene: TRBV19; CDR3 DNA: TGTGCCAGTAGCGCGGGGACCATCTACGAGCAGTACTTC; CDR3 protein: CASSAGTIYEQYF
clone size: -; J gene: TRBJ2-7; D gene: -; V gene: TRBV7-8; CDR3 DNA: TGTGCCAGCAGCCTCCGGGTCCCCTACGAGCAGTACTTC; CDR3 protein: CASSLRVPYEQYF
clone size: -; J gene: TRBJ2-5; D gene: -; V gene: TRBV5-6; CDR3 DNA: TGTGCCAGCAGCTTGGCGGGGGTAGGTTTTGGAGAGACCCAGTACTTC; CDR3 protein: CASSLAGVGFGETQYF
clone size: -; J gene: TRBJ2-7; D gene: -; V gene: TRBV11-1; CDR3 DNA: TGTGCCAGCAGCTCCCCGGCAAAAACCTACGAGCAGTACTTC; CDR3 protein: CASSSPAKTYEQYF
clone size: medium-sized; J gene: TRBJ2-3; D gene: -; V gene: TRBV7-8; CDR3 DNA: TGTGCCAGCAGCTTCCCAGAGAGCGCTAGTAACACAGATACGCAGTATTTT; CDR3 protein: CASSFPESASNTDTQYF
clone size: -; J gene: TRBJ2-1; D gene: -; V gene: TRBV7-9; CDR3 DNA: TGTGCCAGCAGCTCCACTACGGACGGACACAATGAGCAGTTCTTC; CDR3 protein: CASSSTTDGHNEQFF
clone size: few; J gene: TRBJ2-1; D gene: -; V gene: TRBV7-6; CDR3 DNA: TGTGCCAGCAGTTCCGACCCGGGGCTTTACAATGAGCAGTTCTTC; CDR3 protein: CASSSDPGLYNEQFF
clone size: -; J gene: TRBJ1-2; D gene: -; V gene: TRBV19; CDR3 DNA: TGTGCCACCAAGCCTGAGGACGGAATCTATGGCTACACCTTC; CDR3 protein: CATKPEDGIYGYTF
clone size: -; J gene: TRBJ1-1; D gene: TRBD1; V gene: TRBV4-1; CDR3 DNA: TGCGCCAGCAGCTCCGGGACAGGGACAAATGAAGCTTTCTTT; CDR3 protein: CASSSGTGTNEAFF
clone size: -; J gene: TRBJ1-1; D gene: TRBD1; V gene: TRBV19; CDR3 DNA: TGTGCCAGTAGTAAGACAGGGGGCCACGGCACTGAAGCTTTCTTT; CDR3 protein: CASSKTGGHGTEAFF
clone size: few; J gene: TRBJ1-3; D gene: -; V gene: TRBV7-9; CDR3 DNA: TGTGCCAGCAGCGTAACGATAACCCAAACCTCGATATGGAACACCATATATTTT; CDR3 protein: CASSVTITQTSIWNTIYF
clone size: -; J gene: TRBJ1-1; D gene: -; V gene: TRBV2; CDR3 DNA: TGTGCCAGCAAACCTCGACAGGAGAACACTGAAGCTTTCTTT; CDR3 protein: CASKPRQENTEAFF
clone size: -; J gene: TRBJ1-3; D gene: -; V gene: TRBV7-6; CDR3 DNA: TGTGCCAGCAGCTTATTTTCAGGGGCCACTGGAAACACCATATATTTT; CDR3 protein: CASSLFSGATGNTIYF
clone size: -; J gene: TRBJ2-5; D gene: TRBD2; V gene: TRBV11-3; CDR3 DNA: TGTGCCAGCAGCTTAGAAACAAGGACTAGCGGGGACCAAGAGACCCAGTACTTC; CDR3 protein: CASSLETRTSGDQETQYF
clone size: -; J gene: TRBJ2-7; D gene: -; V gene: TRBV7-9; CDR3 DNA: TGTGCCAGCAGCTTAGGGTATGGTAGGGTCGAGGCCTACGAGCAGTACTTC; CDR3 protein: CASSLGYGRVEAYEQYF
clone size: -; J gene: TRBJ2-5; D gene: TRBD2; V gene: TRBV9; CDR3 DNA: TGTGCCAGCAGCGAAGCGGGGGGGCGCCAAGAGACCCAGTACTTC; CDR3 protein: CASSEAGGRQETQYF